This TCR beta chain was profiled in a study of T cell responses to AZD1222 COVID-19 vaccine. Clones were sequenced by immunoSEQ multiplex PCR, and TCRdb holds only the in-frame ones, with some missing. The profile shows 100,000 to 150,000 clones, roughly 89% of them singletons. Germline V gene data show CDR1 as SNHLY and CDR2 as FYNNEI. This CDR3 is 15 amino acids long. V shed 1 base, J shed 0 bases, and the junction held 1 base outside the gene matches. V and J are TRBV2 and TRBJ1-2, with 8 nucleotides matching TRBD1. The sequenced sample was peripheral blood, obtained on day 0 of AZD1222 vaccination. The receptor was derived from an adult in good health. CDR3 sequence reads: CASSEGTGPNYGYTF. DNA for the CDR3: TGTGCCAGCAGTGAAGGGACAGGGCCTAACTATGGCTACACCTTC.